This TCR beta chain emerged from a study of blood T cells in healthy people across ages. It was with a sample-barcoded 5' primer and a J-beta primer mix that a second PCR of about 6 to 11 cycles was run. TCRdb used MiXCR to reprocess the 5' RACE reads, holding one entry per CDR3 protein. Of some 1,000,000 distinct CDR3 sequences detected, around 27% appear once; the ten largest clones hold approximately 0.79%. Study-level findings and limits: Expanded clonotype shifts may have been confounded, as the donors had an unknown CMV status.

CDR1 SQVTM and CDR2 ANQGSEA come from the germline V gene. The CDR3 contains 16 residues. A remark on this clonotype: The antigen is not known.

These data were likewise used in another study, on T cells of mothers and their children. Turning to that study: Each child gave 2.5 million to 3.5 million TCR beta CDR3 reads (each mother, over 8.5 million).

The TCR sequence derives from a girl aged 2-15 years in good health. The V gene is TRBV29-1, the J gene TRBJ2-5, with 10 bases that match TRBD2. The J call is uncertain, as TRBJ2-1 better fits the DNA end. Sequencing was carried out using blood. CDR3 region: CSVANPTSGEWNEQFF. The CDR3 region has the DNA TGCAGCGTAGCTAATCCTACTAGCGGGGAATGGAATGAGCAGTTCTTC.